This T cell receptor beta chain was sequenced for a study of T cell clones after liver transplantation. Looked up from germline, CDR1 is SNHLY and CDR2 is FYNNEI. V trimming: 1 base; J trimming: 4 bases; junction bases outside the gene matches: 1. The CDR3 is 15 amino acids. Unstimulated PBMCs were sorted into CD3+CD4+ and CD3+CD8+ populations. Profiling relied on immunoSEQ multiplex PCR, and the TCRdb table lists in-frame clones only, not all of them. This sample has over 50,000 clones, with 84% found just once. This clone was picked up one time. The sequence was collected from a human donor who received a liver transplant. The chain couples TRBV2 to TRBJ2-1; 10 nucleotides match TRBD2. The material was CD4+ T cells from blood, obtained before liver transplant. In DNA form, the CDR3 reads TGTGCCAGCAGTGAAGGGACTAGCGGTTACAATGAGCAGTTCTTC. Encoded protein: CASSEGTSGYNEQFF.